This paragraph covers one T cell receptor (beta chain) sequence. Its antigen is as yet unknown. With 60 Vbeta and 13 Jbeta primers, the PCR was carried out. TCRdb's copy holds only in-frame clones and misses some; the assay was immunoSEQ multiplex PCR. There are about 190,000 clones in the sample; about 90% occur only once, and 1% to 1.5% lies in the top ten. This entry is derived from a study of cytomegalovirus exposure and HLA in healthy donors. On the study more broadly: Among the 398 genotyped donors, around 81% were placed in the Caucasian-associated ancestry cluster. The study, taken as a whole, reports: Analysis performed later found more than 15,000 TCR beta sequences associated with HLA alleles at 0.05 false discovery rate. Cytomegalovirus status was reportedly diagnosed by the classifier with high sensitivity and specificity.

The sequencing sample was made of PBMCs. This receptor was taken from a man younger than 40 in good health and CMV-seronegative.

The CDR3 here is CASSTMSTGSTEAFF. CDR3 nucleotide sequence: TGTGCCAGTAGTACAATGAGTACGGGTTCGACTGAAGCTTTCTTT. The rearrangement uses TRBV19 and TRBJ1-1; D unclear. Germline lookup yields CDR1 LNHDA and CDR2 SQIVND (reference sequence). Trimming took 4 bases from V and 5 from J, leaving 17 bases between them. The CDR3 runs to 15 residues.